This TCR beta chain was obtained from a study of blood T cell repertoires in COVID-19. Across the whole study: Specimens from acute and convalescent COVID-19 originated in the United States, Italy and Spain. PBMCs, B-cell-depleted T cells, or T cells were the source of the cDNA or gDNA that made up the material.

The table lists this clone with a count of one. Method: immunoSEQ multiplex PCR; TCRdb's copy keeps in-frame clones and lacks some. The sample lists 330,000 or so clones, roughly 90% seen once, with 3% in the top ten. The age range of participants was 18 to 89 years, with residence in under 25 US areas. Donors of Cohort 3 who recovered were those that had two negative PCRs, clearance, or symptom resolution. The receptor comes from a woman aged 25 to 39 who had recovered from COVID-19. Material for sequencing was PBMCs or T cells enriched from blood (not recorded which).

The CDR3 protein is CASSLSFGAEAFF. The CDR3 nucleotides are TGTGCCAGCAGCTTGTCGTTTGGAGCTGAAGCTTTCTTT. This sequence joins TRBV7-9 and TRBJ1-1; no clear D. Trimming took 3 bases from V and 6 from J, leaving 11 bases between them. The length of the CDR3 is 13 residues. Germline V gives CDR1 SEHNR, CDR2 FQNEAQ (reference sequence).